The 22 T cell receptor beta chains reported below all come from one sample, sequenced in a study of blood T cell repertoires in COVID-19. Method: immunoSEQ multiplex PCR; TCRdb's copy keeps in-frame clones and lacks some. The sample holds under 200,000 clones, approximately 80% seen once. The sample taken for sequencing was PBMCs or T cells enriched from blood (not recorded which). The receptors shown here come from a woman in her fifties or sixties with acute COVID-19.

This clone has just one count. The V gene is TRBV5-1, the J gene TRBJ1-2; D remains ambiguous. Germline CDR1 reads SGHRS; CDR2 reads YFSETQ. The CDR3 contains 14 residues. Trimming shortened V by 0 bases and J by 4 bases, and 10 bases separated the two germline ends. CDR3 nucleotides: TGCGCCAGCAGCTTGGCCGCGGTTCGCTATGGCTACACCTTC. Residues: CASSLAAVRYGYTF.

This clone was counted between two and nine times. The chain is built from TRBV5-1 and TRBJ1-3, with D maybe TRBD1 (6 bases). The V end lost 4 bases, the J end lost 0 bases, and 14 bases lay between the germline ends. The CDR3 length is 16 residues. CDR1 and CDR2 (germline): SGHRS, YFSETQ. This chain's CDR3 is CASSLDTGYSGNTIYF. DNA for the CDR3: TGCGCCAGCAGCCTGGATACAGGGTACTCTGGAAACACCATATATTTT.

This chain joins TRBV4-1 and TRBJ1-4; D might be TRBD1 (5 bases). CDR3 size: 15 residues. Per the germline V gene, CDR1 is MGHRA and CDR2 is YSYEKL. V was cut by 3 bases and J by 8 bases, with 16 bases left in between. The CDR3 protein is CASSQEGLPREKLFF. Written as DNA, the CDR3 is TGCGCCAGCAGCCAGGAGGGACTCCCGAGGGAAAAACTGTTTTTT.

The V call is TRBV3-1 (or the pseudogene TRBV3-2), the J call TRBJ2-3; 8 positions match TRBD1. This CDR3 is built from 14 residues. Looked up from germline, CDR1 is LGHDT and CDR2 is YNNKEL (reference sequence). J gave up 4 bases and V 4 bases, and 4 bases lay outside the gene matches. In DNA form, the CDR3 reads TGTGCCAGCAGCCCACGGACAGGGCCAGATACGCAGTATTTT. It encodes CASSPRTGPDTQYF.

The chain joins TRBV6-4 to TRBJ2-3, with 7 positions matching TRBD2. The CDR3 length is 16 residues. The germline V gene encodes CDR1 MRHNA and CDR2 SNTAGT. Losses at the gene ends were 10 bases for V and 0 bases for J; bases not matched to a gene: 13. In DNA form, the CDR3 reads TGTGCCATCGGGACGGGAGGTGGGATTAGCACAGATACGCAGTATTTT. As protein: CAIGTGGGISTDTQYF.

The rearrangement uses TRBV28 and TRBJ2-4, with a possible D match to TRBD1 (5 bases). Germline V gives CDR1 MDHEN, CDR2 SYDVKM. The CDR3 loop spans 15 amino acids. Between the trimmed V and J ends, which lost 6 bases and 2 bases, there was a span of 14 bases. Here the CDR3 DNA reads TGTGCCAGCAGCCGCGAAGGGGTGACCAAAAACATTCAGTACTTC. This encodes CASSREGVTKNIQYF.

This clone appeared a single time. The chain joins TRBV11-2 to TRBJ1-1; D not certain. V gave up 0 bases and J gave up 2 bases, with 13 bases separating them. CDR1 is SGHAT, CDR2 FQNNGV, per germline. The CDR3 covers 16 residues. The CDR3 protein is CASSLDLWASNTEAFF. CDR3 DNA sequence: TGTGCCAGCAGCTTAGATCTTTGGGCAAGTAACACTGAAGCTTTCTTT.

This clone has only one observation. The V and J genes are TRBV5-1 and TRBJ2-2, with D possibly TRBD2 on 5 matching bases. CDR1 is SGHRS and CDR2 is YFSETQ in the germline V gene. V lost 2 bases and J lost 8, with 16 bases in between. The CDR3 runs 15 residues. CDR3 DNA sequence: TGCGCCAGCAGCTTAGGACTGCAATTCGGGGGGGAGCTGTTTTTT. It encodes CASSLGLQFGGELFF.

CDR3 sequence (DNA): TGTGCCAGCAGTACAGGGGGCGCTTCGTATGGCTACACCTTC. This codes for CASSTGGASYGYTF. V gene TRBV3-1 (or the pseudogene TRBV3-2) combines with J gene TRBJ1-2, with 9 bases fitting TRBD1. The V gene's germline CDR1 is LGHDT and CDR2 YNNKEL (reference sequence). The CDR3 spans 14 residues. Germline trimming cut 6 bases from V and 5 bases from J; bases unmatched to any gene: 7.

This chain joins TRBV28 and TRBJ1-2; D is unclear. The CDR3 has 12 residues. With 6 bases removed from V and 4 bases from J, the gap between germline ends came to 9 bases. Germline CDR1 is MDHEN and CDR2 is SYDVKM. CDR3 nucleotides: TGTGCCAGCAGCTCACAGACCTATGGCTACACCTTC. This codes for CASSSQTYGYTF.

This rearrangement joins TRBV2 to TRBJ1-5, with 9 positions matching TRBD1. Trimming took 0 bases from V and 0 from J; bases not matched to a gene: 9. Germline V gene data show CDR1 as SNHLY and CDR2 as FYNNEI. This CDR3 spans 19 amino acids. The CDR3 DNA is TGTGCCAGCAGTGAAGCCCAGGGACAGGGATTTTATAGCAATCAGCCCCAGCATTTT. Protein: CASSEAQGQGFYSNQPQHF.

This clone was counted only a few times. The rearrangement uses TRBV2 and TRBJ2-7, with 11 bases fitting TRBD2. Unmatched junction bases numbered 4, after V lost 9 bases and J lost 0 bases. In germline, CDR1 is SNHLY, CDR2 FYNNEI. The CDR3 is made up of 14 amino acids. CDR3 coding DNA: TGTGCCAGGGGAACTAGCGGGAGCTCCTACGAGCAGTACTTC. Amino acid sequence: CARGTSGSSYEQYF. Drawing the rest from reference TRBV2 and TRBJ2-7, the complete variable domain is EPEVTQTPSHQVTQMGQEVILRCVPISNHLYFYWYRQILGQKVEFLVSFYNNEISEKSEIFDDQFSVERPDGSNFTLKIRSTKLEDSAMYFCARGTSGSSYEQYFGPGTRLTVT.

This clone was recorded only once. This chain uses TRBV5-1 with TRBJ2-1, with D possibly TRBD2 on 7 matching bases. The V gene's germline CDR1 is SGHRS and CDR2 YFSETQ. V shed 9 bases and J shed 8 bases, with 21 bases lying between them. CDR3 length: 14 amino acids. The DNA for the CDR3 is TGCGCCACCTTTGACGCGGGAGAGGGGGATGAGCAGTTCTTC. This translates into CATFDAGEGDEQFF.

This chain connects TRBV20-1 to TRBJ2-3; D may be TRBD1 (5 bases). Looked up from germline, CDR1 is DFQATT and CDR2 is SNEGSKA (reference sequence). The CDR3 has 11 residues. With 0 bases removed from V and 9 bases from J, the gap between germline ends came to 7 bases. Here the CDR3 reads CSAREGRTQYF. CDR3 nucleotides: TGCAGTGCTAGAGAGGGGCGAACGCAGTATTTT.

V gene TRBV20-1 combines with J gene TRBJ2-1, with D unclear. The CDR3 consists of 11 residues. Germline-derived CDR1 and CDR2 are DFQATT and SNEGSKA (reference sequence). Trimming shortened V by 2 bases and J by 9 bases, and 8 bases separated the two germline ends. CDR3 in amino acids: CSARSAREQFF. CDR3 bases: TGCAGTGCTAGATCCGCGCGTGAGCAGTTCTTC.

This clone appeared a few times. The chain employs TRBV6-2 or TRBV6-3 and TRBJ2-7, with TRBD1 identical over 7 bases. Germline assignment: CDR1 MNHEY and CDR2 SVGEGT. This CDR3 comprises 12 residues. Losses at the gene ends were 5 bases for V and 4 bases for J; bases not matched to a gene: 2. CDR3 residues: CASSPQGYEQYV. CDR3 sequence (DNA): TGTGCCAGCAGTCCACAGGGGTACGAGCAGTACGTC.

A word on this clone: The sample carries other DNA sequences with the same CDR3. The chain links TRBV19 to TRBJ1-2, with D possibly matching TRBD1 (5 bases). The CDR3 loop spans 13 amino acids. V was clipped by 1 base and J by 4 bases, with 7 bases between them. From germline, CDR1 is LNHDA and CDR2 SQIVND (reference sequence). The CDR3 bases are TGTGCCAGTAGTATAGGGGGCGGCTATGGCTACACCTTC. Protein sequence: CASSIGGGYGYTF.

This clone has just one count. The chain recombines TRBV5-4 with TRBJ1-2; maybe TRBD1 (5 bases). The CDR3 is 14 amino acids. Germline CDR1 SGHNT, CDR2 YYREEE (reference sequence). Trimming took 3 bases from V and 7 from J, leaving 16 bases between them. In DNA, the CDR3 is TGTGCCAGCAGCTCGTCAGGGTATTTGGGTGGCTACACCTTC. Encoded protein: CASSSSGYLGGYTF.

This clone was seen just once. The chain combines TRBV6-4 with TRBJ1-2, with no clear D. CDR1 MRHNA and CDR2 SNTAGT come from the germline V gene. The CDR3 runs 17 residues. Deletions cut 0 bases from V and 7 bases from J, with 21 bases between. The CDR3, as DNA: TGTGCCAGCAGTGACTCGATGGTTAGAATTAAAACGGGTGGCTACACCTTC. This encodes CASSDSMVRIKTGGYTF.

This clone was seen more than once but under ten times. The V and J genes are TRBV27 and TRBJ1-2, with 7 bases fitting TRBD1. CDR3 length equals 14 residues. With V trimmed by 6 bases and J by 5 bases, 9 bases remained unmatched. CDR1 MNHEY and CDR2 SMNVEV come from the germline V gene (reference sequence). The CDR3 spells CASSSGQFSYGYTF. CDR3 nucleotides: TGTGCCAGCAGCTCGGGACAGTTTAGTTATGGCTACACCTTC.

This clone has a handful of counts. Additional DNA sequences in this sample encode the identical CDR3. The chain is built from TRBV7-2 and TRBJ2-3; 7 nucleotides match TRBD2. The CDR3 runs to 15 residues. Trimming removed 1 base from V and 5 bases from J; junction bases left unmatched: 6. Germline V gene data show CDR1 as SGHTA and CDR2 as FQGNSA. The CDR3 sequence is CASSLGGSGGDTQYF. The CDR3 bases are TGTGCCAGCAGCTTAGGGGGTTCGGGGGGAGATACGCAGTATTTT.

The chain carries TRBV5-1 and TRBJ2-1; a weak D match, TRBD1 (5 bases). The CDR3 extends over 13 amino acids. Germline V gene lookup returns CDR1 SGHRS and CDR2 YFSETQ. Between the trimmed V and J ends, which lost 3 bases and 10 bases, there was a span of 14 bases. The CDR3 DNA reads as TGCGCCAGCAGCTCGACAGTTTTGGGGGAGCAGTTCTTC. As protein: CASSSTVLGEQFF.